This record covers a single T cell receptor (beta chain). Its matching antigen is unknown. TCRdb processed the 5' RACE reads anew with MiXCR; each CDR3 protein has one entry. The sample lists about 2,800 distinct CDR3 sequences; 45% to 55% were seen once. Sample time point: sample taken at primary tumor resection. Samples were obtained from roughly 65 donors, all untreated early-stage non-small cell lung cancer patients. Unsorted whole RNA of tumor, nontumor lung or frozen PBMC was sequenced. The CDR3 runs to 15 residues. Germline values: CDR1 LGHNA, CDR2 YSLEER. Trimming took 1 base from V and 4 from J, leaving 13 bases between them. The data stem from a study of spatial heterogeneity in lung cancer. Points from the study as a whole: How many expanded intratumoral alpha and beta TCRs were present tracked the tumor mutation count, which was a count of nonsynonymous mutations. Tumor T cells had an estimated coverage that came to around 7% for alpha chains and 13% to 15% for beta chains.

Sequenced here: lung tumor tissue, sampled at surgery. The TCR comes from a male donor with early-stage non-small cell lung cancer. The genes are TRBV4-3 and TRBJ1-2; maybe TRBD1 (6 bases). The CDR3 reads CASSQGTARSYGYTF. For the CDR3, the DNA is TGCGCCAGCAGCCAAGGGACAGCCAGGTCCTATGGCTACACCTTC.